These T cell receptor beta chains were read from a single sample in a study of T cell responses to AZD1222 COVID-19 vaccine. The table came from immunoSEQ multiplex PCR; TCRdb's copy has only in-frame clones and leaves some out. The sample has about 150,000 clones, around 90% seen once. Sequenced material: peripheral blood, taken on day 0 of AZD1222 vaccination. The source is an adult in good health. CDR3s include the opening cysteine and the closing phenylalanine or tryptophan. Fields, in order: D gene, J gene, clone size, V gene, CDR3 DNA, CDR3 protein. D genes are given only for firm matches. Only part of the rows carry a size: once, few, many, or a class if the clone is expanded.

d_call: -; j_call: TRBJ1-1; clone_size: -; v_call: TRBV18; cdr3_nt: TGTGCCAGCTCGCTCCGGGACCCCACCTTGTCGGAAGCTTTCTTT; cdr3_aa: CASSLRDPTLSEAFF
d_call: -; j_call: TRBJ2-3; clone_size: -; v_call: TRBV7-2; cdr3_nt: TGTGCCAGCGGGCCGACGGGCGGGGCAGATACGCAGTATTTT; cdr3_aa: CASGPTGGADTQYF
d_call: -; j_call: TRBJ2-2; clone_size: -; v_call: TRBV7-7; cdr3_nt: TGTGCCAGCAGCTCCTATCTCGGCGGGAACACCGGGGAGCTGTTTTTT; cdr3_aa: CASSSYLGGNTGELFF
d_call: TRBD1; j_call: TRBJ1-2; clone_size: -; v_call: TRBV5-4; cdr3_nt: TGTGCCAGCAGCTTGGGGGGACAGGGGGCAGGAGGCTACACCTTC; cdr3_aa: CASSLGGQGAGGYTF
d_call: TRBD1; j_call: TRBJ2-7; clone_size: -; v_call: TRBV29-1; cdr3_nt: TGCAGCGTCAGACAGGGGGCCTCCATCTCCTACGAGCAGTACTTC; cdr3_aa: CSVRQGASISYEQYF
d_call: -; j_call: TRBJ1-1; clone_size: -; v_call: TRBV5-1; cdr3_nt: TGCGCCAGCAGCAGGACCCCGAACACTGAAGCTTTCTTT; cdr3_aa: CASSRTPNTEAFF
d_call: -; j_call: TRBJ2-2; clone_size: -; v_call: TRBV29-1; cdr3_nt: TGCAGCGTTGCAAACACCGGGGAGCTGTTTTTT; cdr3_aa: CSVANTGELFF
d_call: -; j_call: TRBJ2-5; clone_size: -; v_call: TRBV11-2; cdr3_nt: TGTGCCTCCAAGGGGGGATCCCAAGAGACCCAGTACTTC; cdr3_aa: CASKGGSQETQYF
d_call: -; j_call: TRBJ2-7; clone_size: -; v_call: TRBV5-1; cdr3_nt: TGCGCCAGCAGCCTGGGGTACGAGCAGTACTTC; cdr3_aa: CASSLGYEQYF
d_call: -; j_call: TRBJ2-2; clone_size: -; v_call: TRBV5-8; cdr3_nt: TGTGCCAGCAGCTTGTTGGGGGGCTTGCGAACCGGGGAGCTGTTTTTT; cdr3_aa: CASSLLGGLRTGELFF
d_call: -; j_call: TRBJ2-5; clone_size: -; v_call: TRBV10-3; cdr3_nt: TGTGCCATCAGTCCAAACACGGCACAAGAGACCCAGTACTTC; cdr3_aa: CAISPNTAQETQYF
d_call: TRBD2; j_call: TRBJ2-7; clone_size: -; v_call: TRBV6-5; cdr3_nt: TGTGCCACCAGACTAGCGGGGGACTACGAGCAGTACTTC; cdr3_aa: CATRLAGDYEQYF
d_call: TRBD1; j_call: TRBJ1-5; clone_size: -; v_call: TRBV2; cdr3_nt: TGTGCCAGCAGTGGGGGGGACAGAAGTCAGCCCCAGCATTTT; cdr3_aa: CASSGGDRSQPQHF
d_call: -; j_call: TRBJ2-7; clone_size: once; v_call: TRBV5-6; cdr3_nt: TGTGCCAGCAGCTTGGCCTTAGGGAGAAACGAGCAGTACTTC; cdr3_aa: CASSLALGRNEQYF
d_call: -; j_call: TRBJ2-5; clone_size: -; v_call: TRBV7-2; cdr3_nt: TGTGCCAGCAGCCCGGACACCAGTATTGGGACCCAGTACTTC; cdr3_aa: CASSPDTSIGTQYF
d_call: -; j_call: TRBJ2-1; clone_size: -; v_call: TRBV5-1; cdr3_nt: TGCGCCAGCAGCTTGGGCAGGGCCGACCAACTCAATGAGCAGTTCTTC; cdr3_aa: CASSLGRADQLNEQFF
d_call: -; j_call: TRBJ2-2; clone_size: once; v_call: TRBV5-1; cdr3_nt: TGCGCCAGCAGCTTGGACAGCCTTAACACCGGGGAGCTGTTTTTT; cdr3_aa: CASSLDSLNTGELFF
d_call: -; j_call: TRBJ2-5; clone_size: -; v_call: TRBV4-2; cdr3_nt: TGTGCCAGCAGCCAAGAAGTAGGTAGCATGGAGACCCAGTACTTC; cdr3_aa: CASSQEVGSMETQYF
d_call: -; j_call: TRBJ1-3; clone_size: -; v_call: TRBV7-2; cdr3_nt: TGTGCCAGCAGCCTCCTTGCGGGCAGGTTCTCTGGAAACACCATATATTTT; cdr3_aa: CASSLLAGRFSGNTIYF
d_call: -; j_call: TRBJ2-4; clone_size: few; v_call: TRBV7-2; cdr3_nt: TGTGCCAGCAGCTTTGGCGGGAAAAACATTCAGTACTTC; cdr3_aa: CASSFGGKNIQYF
d_call: TRBD1; j_call: TRBJ1-2; clone_size: -; v_call: TRBV28; cdr3_nt: TGTGCCACCCTTAACAGGGGTTTTTCCTCTAACTATGGCTACACCTTC; cdr3_aa: CATLNRGFSSNYGYTF
d_call: -; j_call: TRBJ1-1; clone_size: once; v_call: TRBV4-3; cdr3_nt: TGCGCCAGCAGCCAGCGACGAGGTCGGCTGAACACTGAAGCTTTCTTT; cdr3_aa: CASSQRRGRLNTEAFF
d_call: TRBD1; j_call: TRBJ1-5; clone_size: -; v_call: TRBV19; cdr3_nt: TGTGCCAGACCTTCCCCGGGACAGGGGGCTTTCAGGCGGCCCCAGCATTTT; cdr3_aa: CARPSPGQGAFRRPQHF
d_call: -; j_call: TRBJ1-3; clone_size: -; v_call: TRBV25-1; cdr3_nt: TGTGCCAGCAGTGAATCCCCCGGAAACACCATATATTTT; cdr3_aa: CASSESPGNTIYF
d_call: -; j_call: TRBJ1-2; clone_size: -; v_call: TRBV7-2; cdr3_nt: TGTGCCAGCAGCTTAGTGTGGAGAGACAGAACTAACTATGGCTACACCTTC; cdr3_aa: CASSLVWRDRTNYGYTF
d_call: -; j_call: TRBJ1-1; clone_size: -; v_call: TRBV2; cdr3_nt: TGTGCCAGCAGTGCGGGGGCCAACACTGAAGCTTTCTTT; cdr3_aa: CASSAGANTEAFF
d_call: TRBD2; j_call: TRBJ2-3; clone_size: -; v_call: TRBV5-4; cdr3_nt: TGTGCCAGCGGCTTCGGGGGGGCCACAGATACGCAGTATTTT; cdr3_aa: CASGFGGATDTQYF
d_call: TRBD2; j_call: TRBJ2-1; clone_size: -; v_call: TRBV15; cdr3_nt: TGTGCCACCAGCAGCAGCGGGAGGAGCTCCTACAATGAGCAGTTCTTC; cdr3_aa: CATSSSGRSSYNEQFF
d_call: -; j_call: TRBJ1-3; clone_size: -; v_call: TRBV12-3/TRBV12-4; cdr3_nt: TGTGCCAGCAGGCTTGGAAACACCATATATTTT; cdr3_aa: CASRLGNTIYF
d_call: -; j_call: TRBJ1-5; clone_size: -; v_call: TRBV15; cdr3_nt: TGTGCCACCAGCAGAGCCGCAGGGGCGTATCAGCCCCAGCATTTT; cdr3_aa: CATSRAAGAYQPQHF
d_call: -; j_call: TRBJ1-6; clone_size: -; v_call: TRBV27; cdr3_nt: TGTGCCAGCAGTTTAAGGCAGGGAGGGGATTCACCCCTCCACTTT; cdr3_aa: CASSLRQGGDSPLHF
d_call: TRBD2; j_call: TRBJ2-2; clone_size: -; v_call: TRBV2; cdr3_nt: TGTGCCAGCAGAACTAGCGGGGGTTTAACCGGGGAGCTGTTTTTT; cdr3_aa: CASRTSGGLTGELFF